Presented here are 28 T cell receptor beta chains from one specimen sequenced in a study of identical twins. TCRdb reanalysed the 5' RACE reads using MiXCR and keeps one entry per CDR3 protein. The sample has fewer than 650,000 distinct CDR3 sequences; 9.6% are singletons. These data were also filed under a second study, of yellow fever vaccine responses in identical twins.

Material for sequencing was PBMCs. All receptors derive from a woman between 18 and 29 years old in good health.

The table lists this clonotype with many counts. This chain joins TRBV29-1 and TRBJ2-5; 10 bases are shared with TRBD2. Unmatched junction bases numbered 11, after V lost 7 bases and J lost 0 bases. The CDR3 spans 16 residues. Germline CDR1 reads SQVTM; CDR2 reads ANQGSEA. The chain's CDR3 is CSDVRAGLAYQETQYF. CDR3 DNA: TGCAGCGACGTCCGCGCGGGACTAGCGTACCAAGAGACCCAGTACTTC.

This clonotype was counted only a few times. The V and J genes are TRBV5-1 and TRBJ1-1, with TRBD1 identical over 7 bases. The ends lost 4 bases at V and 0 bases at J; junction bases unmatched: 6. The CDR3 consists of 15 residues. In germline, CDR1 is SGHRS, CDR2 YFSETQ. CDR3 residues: CASSAGQIMNTEAFF. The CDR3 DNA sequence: TGCGCCAGCAGCGCGGGACAGATCATGAACACTGAAGCTTTCTTT.

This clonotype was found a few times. This chain's CDR3 is CAGGGLATDTQYF. The DNA of the CDR3 is TGTGCCGGAGGGGGACTAGCAACAGATACGCAGTATTTT. The chain carries TRBV7-9 and TRBJ2-3; TRBD2 matches 9 bases. Trimming cost V 11 bases and J 3 bases; bases outside gene matches: 6. The CDR3 is made up of 13 amino acids. CDR1 and CDR2 (germline): SEHNR, FQNEAQ (reference sequence).

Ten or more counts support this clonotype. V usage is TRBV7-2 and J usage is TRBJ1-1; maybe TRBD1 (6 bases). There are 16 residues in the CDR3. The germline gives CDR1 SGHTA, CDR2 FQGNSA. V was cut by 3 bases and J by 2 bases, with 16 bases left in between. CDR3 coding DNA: TGTGCCAGCAGCTTCCGGGACACATTACGCAACACTGAAGCTTTCTTT. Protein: CASSFRDTLRNTEAFF. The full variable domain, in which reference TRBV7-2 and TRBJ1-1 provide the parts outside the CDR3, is GAGVSQSPSNKVTEKGKDVELRCDPISGHTALYWYRQSLGQGLEFLIYFQGNSAPDKSGLPSDRFSAERTGGSVSTLTIQRTQQEDSAVYLCASSFRDTLRNTEAFFGQGTRLTVV.

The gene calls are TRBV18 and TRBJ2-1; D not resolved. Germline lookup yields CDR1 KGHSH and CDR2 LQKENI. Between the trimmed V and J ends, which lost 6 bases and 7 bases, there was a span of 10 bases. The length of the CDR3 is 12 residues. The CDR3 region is CASSPSQNEQFF. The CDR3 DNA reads TGTGCCAGCTCGCCCTCACAGAATGAGCAGTTCTTC.

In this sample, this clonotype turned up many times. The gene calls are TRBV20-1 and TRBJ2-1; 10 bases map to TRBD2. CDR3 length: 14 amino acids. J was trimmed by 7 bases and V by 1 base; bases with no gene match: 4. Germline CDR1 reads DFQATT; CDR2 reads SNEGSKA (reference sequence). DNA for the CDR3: TGCAGTGCTAGAGTAACTAGCGGGAAGAATGAGCAGTTCTTC. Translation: CSARVTSGKNEQFF.

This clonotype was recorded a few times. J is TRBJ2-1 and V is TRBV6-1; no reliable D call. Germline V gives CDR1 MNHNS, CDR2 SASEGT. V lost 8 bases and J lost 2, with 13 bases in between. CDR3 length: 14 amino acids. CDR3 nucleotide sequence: TGTGCCAGCGTCGGACGGCCCCCCTACAATGAGCAGTTCTTC. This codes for CASVGRPPYNEQFF.

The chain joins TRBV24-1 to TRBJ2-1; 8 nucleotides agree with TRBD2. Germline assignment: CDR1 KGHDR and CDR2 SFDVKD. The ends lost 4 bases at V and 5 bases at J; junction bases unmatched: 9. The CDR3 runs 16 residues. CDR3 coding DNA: TGTGCCACCAGTGACAGAGCGGGAGTAGGGGACAATGAGCAGTTCTTC. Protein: CATSDRAGVGDNEQFF.

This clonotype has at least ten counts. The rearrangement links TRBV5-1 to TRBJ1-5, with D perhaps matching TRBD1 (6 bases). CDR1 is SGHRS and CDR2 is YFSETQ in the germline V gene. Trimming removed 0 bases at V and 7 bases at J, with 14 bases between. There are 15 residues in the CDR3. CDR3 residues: CASSLDVGAGQPQHF. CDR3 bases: TGCGCCAGCAGCTTGGATGTGGGGGCAGGACAGCCCCAGCATTTT.

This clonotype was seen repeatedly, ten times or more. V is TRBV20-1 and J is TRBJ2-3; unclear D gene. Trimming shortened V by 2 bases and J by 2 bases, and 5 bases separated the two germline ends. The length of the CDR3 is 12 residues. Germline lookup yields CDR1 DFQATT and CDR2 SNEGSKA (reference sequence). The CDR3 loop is CSARQLTDTQYF. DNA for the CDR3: TGCAGTGCTAGACAGCTCACAGATACGCAGTATTTT.

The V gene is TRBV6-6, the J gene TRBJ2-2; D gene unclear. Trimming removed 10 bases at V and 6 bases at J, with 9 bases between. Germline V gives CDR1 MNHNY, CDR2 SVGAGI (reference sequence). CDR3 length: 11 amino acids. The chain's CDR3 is CAITGAGELFF. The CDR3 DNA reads TGTGCCATAACCGGTGCCGGGGAGCTGTTTTTT.

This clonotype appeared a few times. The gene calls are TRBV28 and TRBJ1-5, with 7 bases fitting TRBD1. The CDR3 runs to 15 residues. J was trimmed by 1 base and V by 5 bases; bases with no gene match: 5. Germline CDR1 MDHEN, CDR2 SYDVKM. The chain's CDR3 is CASSPTGLSNQPQHF. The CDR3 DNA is TGTGCCAGCAGTCCGACAGGGCTGAGCAATCAGCCCCAGCATTTT.

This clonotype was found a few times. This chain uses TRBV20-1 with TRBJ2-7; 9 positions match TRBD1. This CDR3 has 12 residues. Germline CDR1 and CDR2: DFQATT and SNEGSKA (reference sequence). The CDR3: CRPQGARYEQYF. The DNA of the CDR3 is TGCAGGCCACAGGGGGCACGGTACGAGCAGTACTTC.

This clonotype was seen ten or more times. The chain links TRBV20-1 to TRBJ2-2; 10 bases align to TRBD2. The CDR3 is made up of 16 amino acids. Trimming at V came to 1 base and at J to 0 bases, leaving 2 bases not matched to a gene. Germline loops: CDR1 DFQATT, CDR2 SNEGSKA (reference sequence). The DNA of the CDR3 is TGCAGTGCTAGAGGTAGCGGGAGGTCGAACACCGGGGAGCTGTTTTTT. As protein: CSARGSGRSNTGELFF.

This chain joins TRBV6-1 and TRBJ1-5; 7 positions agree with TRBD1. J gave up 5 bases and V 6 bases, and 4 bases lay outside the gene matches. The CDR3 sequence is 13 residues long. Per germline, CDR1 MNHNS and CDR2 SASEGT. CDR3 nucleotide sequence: TGTGCCAGCAGGGCCGGGACAGATCAGCCCCAGCATTTT. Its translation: CASRAGTDQPQHF.

CDR3 protein: CASSVAISGRLNTDTQYF. In DNA, the CDR3 is TGTGCCAGCAGCGTAGCTATTAGCGGGAGGCTGAACACAGATACGCAGTATTTT. The chain employs TRBV9 and TRBJ2-3; 10 nucleotides match TRBD2. V was pared by 0 bases and J by 2 bases, with 9 bases of the junction left unmatched. There are 18 residues in the CDR3. Germline CDR1 reads SGDLS; CDR2 reads YYNGEE.

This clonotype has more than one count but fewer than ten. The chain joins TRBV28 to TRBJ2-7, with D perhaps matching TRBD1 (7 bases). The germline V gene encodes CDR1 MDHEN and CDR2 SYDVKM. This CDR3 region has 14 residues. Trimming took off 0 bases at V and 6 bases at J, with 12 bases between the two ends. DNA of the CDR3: TGTGCCAGCAGTTTATGGCAGGGGGGTTCCGAGCAGTACTTC. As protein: CASSLWQGGSEQYF.

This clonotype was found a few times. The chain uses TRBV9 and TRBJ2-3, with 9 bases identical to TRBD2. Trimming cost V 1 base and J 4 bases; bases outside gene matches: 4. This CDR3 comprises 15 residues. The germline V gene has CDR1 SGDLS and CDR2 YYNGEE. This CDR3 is CASSVSSGVPDTQYF. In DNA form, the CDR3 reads TGTGCCAGCAGCGTATCTAGCGGGGTCCCAGATACGCAGTATTTT.

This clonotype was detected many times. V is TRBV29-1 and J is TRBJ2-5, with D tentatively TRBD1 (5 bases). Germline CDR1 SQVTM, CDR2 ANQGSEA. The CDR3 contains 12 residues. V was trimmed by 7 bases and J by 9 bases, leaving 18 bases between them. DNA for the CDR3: TGCAGCGGCCGAAATCAGGGATTGGCCCAGTACTTC. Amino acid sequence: CSGRNQGLAQYF.

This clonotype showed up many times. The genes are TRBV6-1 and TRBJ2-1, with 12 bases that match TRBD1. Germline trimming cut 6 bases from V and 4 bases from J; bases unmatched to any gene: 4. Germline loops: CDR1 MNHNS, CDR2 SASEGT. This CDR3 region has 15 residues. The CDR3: CASRSGQGAYNEQFF. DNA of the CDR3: TGTGCCAGCAGGTCGGGACAGGGGGCATACAATGAGCAGTTCTTC.

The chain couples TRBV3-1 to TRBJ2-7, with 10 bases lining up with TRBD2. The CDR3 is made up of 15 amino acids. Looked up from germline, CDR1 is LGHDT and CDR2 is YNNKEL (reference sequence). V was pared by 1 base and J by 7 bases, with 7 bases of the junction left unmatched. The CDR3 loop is CASSQVKRGGVEQYF. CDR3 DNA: TGTGCCAGCAGCCAAGTGAAGCGGGGGGGTGTGGAGCAGTACTTC.

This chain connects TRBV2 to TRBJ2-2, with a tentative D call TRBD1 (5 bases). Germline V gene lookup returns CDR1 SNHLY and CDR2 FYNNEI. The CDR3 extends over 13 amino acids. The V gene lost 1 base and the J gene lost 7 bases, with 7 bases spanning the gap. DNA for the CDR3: TGTGCCAGCAGTGAAGAGGGGTTCGGGGAGCTGTTTTTT. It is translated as CASSEEGFGELFF.

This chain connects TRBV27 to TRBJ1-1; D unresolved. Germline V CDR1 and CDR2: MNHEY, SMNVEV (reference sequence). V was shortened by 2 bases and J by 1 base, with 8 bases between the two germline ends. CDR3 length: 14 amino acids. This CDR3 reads CASSLRRANTEAFF. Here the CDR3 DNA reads TGTGCCAGCAGTTTACGGAGGGCGAACACTGAAGCTTTCTTT.

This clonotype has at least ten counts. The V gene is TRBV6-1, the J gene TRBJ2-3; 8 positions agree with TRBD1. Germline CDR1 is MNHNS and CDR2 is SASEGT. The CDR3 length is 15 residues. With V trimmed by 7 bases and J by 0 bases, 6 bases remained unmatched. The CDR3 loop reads CASTRQGISTDTQYF. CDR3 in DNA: TGTGCCAGCACCAGACAGGGGATTAGCACAGATACGCAGTATTTT.

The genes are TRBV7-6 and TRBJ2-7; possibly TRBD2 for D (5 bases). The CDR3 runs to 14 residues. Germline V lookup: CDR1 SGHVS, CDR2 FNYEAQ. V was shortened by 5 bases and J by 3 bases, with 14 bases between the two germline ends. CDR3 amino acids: CASSPGPGNYEQYF. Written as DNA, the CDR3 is TGTGCCAGCAGCCCCGGCCCCGGGAACTACGAGCAGTACTTC.

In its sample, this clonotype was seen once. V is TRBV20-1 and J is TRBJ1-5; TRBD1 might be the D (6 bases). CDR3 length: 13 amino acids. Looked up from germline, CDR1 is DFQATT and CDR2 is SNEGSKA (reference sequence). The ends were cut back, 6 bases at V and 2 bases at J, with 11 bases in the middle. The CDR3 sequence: CSARQVRNQPQHF. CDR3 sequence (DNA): TGCAGTGCCAGACAGGTCCGCAATCAGCCCCAGCATTTT.

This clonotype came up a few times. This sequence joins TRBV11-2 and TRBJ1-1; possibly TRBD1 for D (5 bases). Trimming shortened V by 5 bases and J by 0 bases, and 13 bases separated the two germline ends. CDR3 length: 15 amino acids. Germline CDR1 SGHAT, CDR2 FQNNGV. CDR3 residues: CASSATGTVNTEAFF. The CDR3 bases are TGTGCCAGCAGCGCCACCGGGACGGTGAACACTGAAGCTTTCTTT.

The CDR3 protein is CASSLKSGQAMSEQYF. DNA for the CDR3: TGTGCCAGCAGTTTAAAGTCGGGTCAGGCTATGAGTGAGCAGTACTTC. The chain uses TRBV27 and TRBJ2-7; D gene ambiguous. CDR3 length equals 16 residues. Trimming shortened V by 2 bases and J by 7 bases, and 21 bases separated the two germline ends. The germline CDR1 and CDR2 sequences are MNHEY and SMNVEV (reference sequence).